This TCR beta chain derives from a study of cytomegalovirus exposure and HLA in healthy donors. Germline CDR1 reads ENHRY; CDR2 reads SYGVKD. Unmatched junction bases numbered 8, after V lost 0 bases and J lost 10 bases. The CDR3 covers 14 residues. PCR employed 60 Vbeta and 13 Jbeta primers. The repertoire was sequenced with immunoSEQ multiplex PCR; TCRdb's copy has only in-frame clones and lacks some. The repertoire holds roughly 190,000 clones, with more than 70% as singletons. Regarding this clone: Its matching antigen is unknown.

Notes on the study in general: Most TCR sequences were seen very rarely across donors, but some public TCRs occurred in many.

The chain employs TRBV10-3 and TRBJ1-1, with TRBD1 matching over 7 bases. The receptor was derived from a middle-aged man in good health and CMV-seropositive. Material: PBMCs. The CDR3 nucleotides read TGTGCCATCAGTGAGTCTGGGTTACAGGGGTCAGCTTTCTTT. Translation gives CAISESGLQGSAFF.